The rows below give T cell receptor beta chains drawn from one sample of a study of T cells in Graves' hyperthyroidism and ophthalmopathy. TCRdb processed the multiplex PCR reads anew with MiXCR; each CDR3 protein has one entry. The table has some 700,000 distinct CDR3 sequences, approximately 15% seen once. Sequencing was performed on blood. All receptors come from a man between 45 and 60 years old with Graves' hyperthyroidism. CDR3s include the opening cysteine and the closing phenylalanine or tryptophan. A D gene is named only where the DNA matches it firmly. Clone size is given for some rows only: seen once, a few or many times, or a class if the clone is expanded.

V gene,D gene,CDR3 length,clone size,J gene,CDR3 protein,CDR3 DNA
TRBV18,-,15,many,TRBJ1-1,CASSPRVAGNTEAFF,TGTGCCAGCTCACCACGCGTCGCGGGGAACACTGAAGCTTTCTTT
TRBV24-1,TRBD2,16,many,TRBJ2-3,CATSDLSGKTTDTQYF,TGTGCCACCAGTGATTTGAGCGGGAAGACCACAGATACGCAGTATTTT
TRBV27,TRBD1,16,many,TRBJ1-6,CASSSTAGDSHSPLHF,TGTGCCAGCAGTTCGACGGCAGGGGACAGCCATTCACCCCTCCACTTT
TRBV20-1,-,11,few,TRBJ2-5,CSARKQETQYF,TGCAGTGCCAGGAAGCAAGAGACCCAGTACTTC
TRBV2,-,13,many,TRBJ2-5,CASSEVNPWTQYF,TGTGCCAGCAGTGAAGTTAATCCTTGGACCCAGTACTTC
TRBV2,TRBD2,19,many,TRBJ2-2,CASIGGTGTSGVNTGELFF,TGTGCCAGCATTGGGGGGACCGGGACTAGCGGGGTGAACACCGGGGAGCTGTTTTTT
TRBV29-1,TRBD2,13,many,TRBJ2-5,CSSRLAGSETQYF,TGCAGCTCCCGACTAGCGGGATCAGAGACCCAGTACTTC
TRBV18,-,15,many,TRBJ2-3,CASSPPGGTGGTQYF,TGTGCCAGCTCACCACCGGGCGGAACAGGAGGTACGCAGTATTTT
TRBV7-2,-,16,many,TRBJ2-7,CASSLNWRVSSYEQYF,TGTGCCAGCAGCCTAAATTGGCGGGTCAGCTCCTACGAGCAGTACTTC
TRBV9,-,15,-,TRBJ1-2,CASSVSGGSNYGYTF,TGTGCCAGCAGCGTAAGCGGCGGATCTAACTATGGCTACACCTTC
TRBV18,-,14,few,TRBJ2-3,CASSLPPGTDTQYF,TGTGCCAGCTCCCTCCCCCCGGGCACAGATACGCAGTATTTT
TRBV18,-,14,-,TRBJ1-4,CASSPPGAFEKLFF,TGTGCCAGCTCACCACCTGGGGCATTTGAAAAACTGTTTTTT
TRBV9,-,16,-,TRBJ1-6,CASSAPEGGENSPLHF,TGTGCCAGCAGCGCGCCTGAAGGTGGGGAAAATTCACCCCTCCACTTT
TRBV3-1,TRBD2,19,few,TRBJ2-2,CASSHWTSGRALNTGELFF,TGTGCCAGCAGCCATTGGACTAGCGGGAGGGCCCTGAACACCGGGGAGCTGTTTTTT
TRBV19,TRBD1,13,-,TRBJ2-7,CASSMGTVHEQYF,TGTGCCAGTAGTATGGGGACAGTCCACGAGCAGTACTTC
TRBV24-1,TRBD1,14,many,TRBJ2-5,CATSGTGRIETQYF,TGTGCCACCAGTGGGACAGGGAGGATCGAGACCCAGTACTTC
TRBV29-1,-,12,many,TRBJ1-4,CSVRDLNEKLFF,TGCAGCGTTCGAGACCTAAATGAAAAACTGTTTTTT
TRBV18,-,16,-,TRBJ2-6,CASSPDRVAGANVLTF,TGTGCCAGCTCACCGGACAGAGTAGCTGGGGCCAACGTCCTGACTTTC
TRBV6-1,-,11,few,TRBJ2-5,CASSVYETQYF,TGTGCCAGCAGTGTTTACGAGACCCAGTACTTC
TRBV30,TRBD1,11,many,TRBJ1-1,CAWFRGQGAFF,TGTGCCTGGTTCAGGGGGCAAGGAGCTTTCTTT
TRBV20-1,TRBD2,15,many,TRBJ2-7,CSARARLAGNYEQYF,TGCAGTGCTAGAGCCCGACTAGCGGGAAACTACGAGCAGTACTTC
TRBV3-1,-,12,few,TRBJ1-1,CASSQVKGQAFF,TGTGCCAGCAGCCAAGTAAAGGGGCAAGCTTTCTTT
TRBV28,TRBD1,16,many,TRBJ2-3,CASSLYGTGATDTQYF,TGTGCCAGCAGTTTATACGGGACAGGGGCCACAGATACGCAGTATTTT
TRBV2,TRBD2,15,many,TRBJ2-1,CASSTSGATYNEQFF,TGTGCCAGCAGTACTAGCGGGGCTACCTACAATGAGCAGTTCTTC
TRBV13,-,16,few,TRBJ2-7,CASSSRSSGIDYEQYF,TGTGCCAGCAGCTCCCGTAGTAGTGGGATCGACTACGAGCAGTACTTC
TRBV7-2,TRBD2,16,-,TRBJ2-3,CASSPGTSGMADTQYF,TGTGCCAGCAGCCCCGGGACTAGCGGGATGGCAGATACGCAGTATTTT
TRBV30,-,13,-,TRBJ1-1,CAWSPGSNTEAFF,TGTGCCTGGAGTCCCGGGTCGAACACTGAAGCTTTCTTT
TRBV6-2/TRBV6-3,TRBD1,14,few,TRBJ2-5,CASSPDRGDEAQYF,TGTGCCAGCAGTCCGGACAGGGGCGACGAGGCCCAGTACTTC
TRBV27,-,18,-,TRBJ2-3,CASSGVAREGHATDTQYF,TGTGCCAGCAGTGGGGTAGCGCGAGAGGGTCACGCGACAGATACGCAGTATTTT
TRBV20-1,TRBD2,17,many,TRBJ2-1,CSARDGYVAGVNNEQFF,TGCAGTGCTAGAGATGGGTATGTTGCGGGAGTTAACAATGAGCAGTTCTTC
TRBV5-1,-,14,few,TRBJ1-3,CASRDTHSGNTIYF,TGCGCCAGCAGGGACACTCACTCTGGAAACACCATATATTTT
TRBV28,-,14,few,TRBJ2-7,CASSSGRISNEQYF,TGTGCCAGCAGTTCGGGACGAATATCCAACGAGCAGTACTTC
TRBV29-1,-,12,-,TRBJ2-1,CSVELGAQQQFF,TGCAGCGTTGAACTGGGTGCTCAACAGCAGTTCTTC
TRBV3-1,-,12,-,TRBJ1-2,CASSQSNHGYTF,TGTGCCAGCAGCCAAAGTAACCATGGCTACACCTTC
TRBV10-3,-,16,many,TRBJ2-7,CAISESGTRISYEQYF,TGTGCCATCAGTGAATCGGGGACCCGGATTTCCTACGAGCAGTACTTC
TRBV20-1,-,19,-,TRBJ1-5,CSASPGLLANEYSNQPQHF,TGCAGTGCTAGCCCCGGACTTCTCGCGAATGAATATAGCAATCAGCCCCAGCATTTT
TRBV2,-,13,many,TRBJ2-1,CASSRGQDNEQFF,TGTGCCAGCAGTCGGGGGCAAGACAATGAGCAGTTCTTC
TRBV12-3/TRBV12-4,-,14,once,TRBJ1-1,CASAKGRSQTEAFF,TGTGCCAGCGCCAAGGGCAGGTCACAGACTGAAGCTTTCTTT
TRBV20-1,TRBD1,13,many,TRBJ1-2,CSASRQGEGGYTF,TGCAGTGCTAGTCGGCAGGGGGAGGGTGGCTACACCTTC
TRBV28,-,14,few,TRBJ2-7,CASSLSPRPGEQYF,TGTGCCAGCAGTTTAAGCCCCCGGCCAGGCGAGCAGTACTTC
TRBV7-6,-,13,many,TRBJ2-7,CASSLEVTYEQYF,TGTGCCAGCAGCTTAGAAGTGACCTACGAGCAGTACTTC
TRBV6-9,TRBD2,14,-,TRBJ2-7,CASSYEGGPYEQYF,TGTGCCAGCAGTTACGAGGGAGGGCCGTACGAGCAGTACTTC
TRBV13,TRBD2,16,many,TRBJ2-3,CASSFHTSGRTDTQYF,TGTGCCAGCAGCTTCCACACTAGCGGGAGAACAGATACGCAGTATTTT
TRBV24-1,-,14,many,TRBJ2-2,CATSDLTRRGELFF,TGTGCCACCAGTGATTTGACTCGGCGGGGGGAGCTGTTTTTT
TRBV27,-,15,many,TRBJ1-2,CASSLGPPESYGYTF,TGTGCCAGCAGTTTGGGACCCCCAGAGTCTTATGGCTACACCTTC
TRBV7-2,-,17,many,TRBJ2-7,CASSQWASGRSSYEQYF,TGTGCCAGCAGCCAATGGGCATCGGGACGTAGCTCCTACGAGCAGTACTTC
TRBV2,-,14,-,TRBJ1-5,CASAAPGSNQPQHF,TGTGCCAGCGCGGCCCCCGGGAGCAATCAGCCCCAGCATTTT
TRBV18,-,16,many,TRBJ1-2,CASSPGSLLPHYGYTF,TGTGCCAGCTCACCAGGTTCCCTTCTCCCCCACTATGGCTACACCTTC
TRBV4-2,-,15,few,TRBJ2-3,CASSTGLFTVDTQYF,TGTGCCAGCAGCACAGGACTTTTCACAGTAGATACGCAGTATTTT
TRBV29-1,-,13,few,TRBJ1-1,CSVEGGSNTEAFF,TGCAGCGTTGAAGGGGGGTCTAACACTGAAGCTTTCTTT
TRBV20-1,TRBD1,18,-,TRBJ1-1,CSATGTGVRVAKFTEAFF,TGCAGTGCCACCGGGACAGGGGTCAGGGTAGCAAAGTTCACTGAAGCTTTCTTT